Each of the 28 T cell receptor beta chains below was sequenced from the same sample in a study of CD4 and CD8 cells across lung adenocarcinoma regions listed by TCRdb under 2018. Library generation was performed with PCR. Sequencing was carried out with a HiSeq X Ten. Using fastp trimming at Q25 and MiXCR clonotype assembly, TCRdb reanalyzed the public sequencing data and kept in-frame beta chains. Merged by CDR3 protein, the rows form single entries marked with the most common genes and DNA. For this sample the table gives around 27,000 distinct CDR3 sequences, of which approximately 50% were detected only once. The ten largest clonotypes hold 45% to 60% of the sample. Sequenced: CD8+ T cells from the center of a lung tumor. The sample's cell subset or site label is to be understood as: tumor center region. The origin of the receptors is a male donor with lung adenocarcinoma. The CD4 and CD8 labels of this study may be unreliable.

In its sample, this clonotype was seen many times. V gene TRBV3-1 combines with J gene TRBJ2-4, with a weak D call TRBD1 (5 bases). In germline, CDR1 is LGHDT, CDR2 YNNKEL (reference sequence). Trimming removed 3 bases at V and 8 bases at J, with 17 bases between. There are 15 residues in the CDR3. The DNA for the CDR3 is TGTGCCAGCAGCCACCTGGGTGGCAGGGCGGACATTCAGTACTTC. Its translation is CASSHLGGRADIQYF.

Ten or more counts support this clonotype. Given a much more abundant clone one base away, this may be a read error. The V and J genes are TRBV6-1 and TRBJ2-1, with D possibly TRBD2 on 5 matching bases. The CDR3 covers 15 residues. CDR1 is MNHNS and CDR2 is SASEGT in the germline V gene. Between the trimmed V and J ends, which lost 6 bases and 13 bases, there was a span of 25 bases. CDR3 protein: CASSRSGSFLNIQFF. CDR3 nucleotides: TGTGCCAGCAGCCGGTCGGGGAGTTTTCTAAACATTCAGTTCTTC.

In regard to this clonotype: The germline gene is not matched at one end of the junction; a read error may be the cause. The chain carries TRBV6-1 and TRBJ2-3; D tentatively fits TRBD1 or TRBD2 (5 bases each). Germline assignment: CDR1 MNHNS and CDR2 SASEGT. The CDR3 runs to 16 residues. The CDR3 DNA follows: TGTGCCAGCAGCGATGAGGGGCTGGGCGACACAGATATGCAGTATTTC. It yields the protein CASSDEGLGDTDMQYF.

This clonotype is termed medium-sized. The chain is built from TRBV6-6 and TRBJ2-1, with TRBD2 matching 8 bases. After removal of 7 bases from V and 3 bases from J, the junction contained 2 bases not matched to a gene. Per germline, CDR1 MNHNY and CDR2 SVGAGI (reference sequence). The CDR3 spans 13 residues. Here the CDR3 DNA reads TGTGCCAGCAAAAGCGGGAGCTACAATGAGCAGTTCTTC. It encodes CASKSGSYNEQFF.

This chain connects TRBV6-1 to TRBJ2-1, with no clear D. Germline V gives CDR1 MNHNS, CDR2 SASEGT. With 1 base removed from V and 2 bases from J, the gap between germline ends came to 12 bases. This CDR3 is built from 16 residues. The CDR3 DNA reads TGTGCCAGCAGTGAAGAGTTGCTCGTTCCCTACAATGAGCAGTTCTTC. Protein product: CASSEELLVPYNEQFF.

This clonotype was counted only a few times. The chain links TRBV6-1 to TRBJ2-2, with D hard to call. V was trimmed by 8 bases and J by 6 bases, leaving 13 bases between them. Germline-derived CDR1 and CDR2 are MNHNS and SASEGT. CDR3 length: 13 residues. CDR3 DNA: TGTGCCAGCCAAGTGGCTTTGCCCGGGGAGCTGTTTTTT. This gives the protein CASQVALPGELFF.

This clonotype has a count of ten or more. This chain uses TRBV6-1 with TRBJ1-5; the match to TRBD1 covers 11 bases. V was pared by 0 bases and J by 3 bases, with 4 bases of the junction left unmatched. This CDR3 has 17 amino acids. Germline lookup yields CDR1 MNHNS and CDR2 SASEGT. The CDR3 sequence is CASSEASGQGANQPQHF. CDR3 in DNA: TGTGCCAGCAGTGAAGCGAGCGGACAGGGGGCCAATCAGCCCCAGCATTTT.

A remark on this clonotype: Germline and junction disagree at one end, which may indicate a read error. The chain carries TRBV6-1 and TRBJ2-3, with D possibly called TRBD1 or TRBD2 (6 bases each). CDR1 and CDR2 (germline): MNHNS, SASEGT. The length of the CDR3 is 14 residues. The CDR3, as DNA: TGTGGCAGCACGAGGCTGGGGGGCAAAGATACGCAGTATTTC. Protein product: CGSTRLGGKDTQYF.

This clonotype was found many times. CDR3 sequence reads: CASSGTGGLNEQFF. DNA for the CDR3: TGTGCCAGCAGTGGAACAGGGGGATTAAATGAGCAGTTCTTC. This chain joins TRBV6-1 and TRBJ2-1; 8 nucleotides line up with TRBD1. This CDR3 is built from 14 residues. From germline, CDR1 is MNHNS and CDR2 SASEGT. J lost 7 bases, V lost 4 bases, and 6 bases had no gene match.

On this clonotype: Germline and junction disagree at one end, which may indicate a read error. CDR3 amino acids: CASSEGTPSTGEQFF. CDR3 coding DNA: TGTGCCAGCAGTGAGGGAACCCCGAGCACAGGGGAGCAGTTTTTT. The chain uses TRBV6-1 and TRBJ2-2; 7 bases agree with TRBD1. The CDR3 sequence is 15 residues long. CDR1 and CDR2 from the germline V gene are MNHNS and SASEGT.

This chain connects TRBV6-8 to TRBJ2-5, with D perhaps TRBD1 or TRBD2 (5 bases each). The last part of the DNA fits TRBJ2-3 better; the J call may be wrong. The CDR3 is 12 amino acids. Germline CDR1 reads MNHGY; CDR2 reads SAAAGT. The CDR3 DNA follows: TGTGCCGGGGGTGGTTTGGGAGAGACGCAGTATTTT. This codes for CAGGGLGETQYF.

This chain links TRBV6-1 with TRBJ2-1, with 7 bases matching TRBD2. The DNA end is more similar to TRBJ2-7, so the J call may be wrong. CDR1 is MNHNS, CDR2 SASEGT, per germline. The CDR3 is made up of 14 amino acids. CDR3 DNA: TGTGCCAGCAGGAGGGAGGGCCATTTTAGTGAGCAGTACTTC. Translated: CASRREGHFSEQYF.

This clonotype came up many times. V usage is TRBV6-1 and J usage is TRBJ2-3; D not certain. The CDR3 totals 11 residues. The germline V gene encodes CDR1 MNHNS and CDR2 SASEGT. V was pared by 7 bases and J by 3 bases, with 5 bases between. CDR3 DNA: TGTGCCAGCAAATATACAGATACGCAGTATTTT. This gives the protein CASKYTDTQYF.

The chain uses TRBV9 and TRBJ2-1; the match to TRBD2 covers 11 bases. Trimming at V came to 3 bases and at J to 7 bases, leaving 6 bases not matched to a gene. CDR1 and CDR2 (germline): SGDLS, YYNGEE. CDR3 length: 15 amino acids. The chain's CDR3 is CASSATSGRSNEQFF. For the CDR3, the DNA is TGTGCCAGCAGCGCCACTAGCGGGAGATCGAATGAGCAGTTCTTC.

This chain links TRBV28 with TRBJ2-3; 14 bases are a match to TRBD2. Germline values: CDR1 MDHEN, CDR2 SYDVKM. V trimming: 5 bases; J trimming: 8 bases; junction bases outside the gene matches: 6. CDR3 length equals 15 residues. The CDR3 is CASSPRLAGGPTQYF. For the CDR3, the DNA is TGTGCCAGCAGTCCAAGACTAGCGGGAGGGCCTACGCAGTATTTT.

This clonotype has at least ten counts. V and J are TRBV11-2 and TRBJ2-3; possible D gene TRBD2, 6 bases. Germline V gene lookup returns CDR1 SGHAT and CDR2 FQNNGV. The CDR3 length is 15 residues. V lost 4 bases and J 2 bases, leaving 13 bases between the germline ends. The CDR3 sequence is CASSYLAGTTDTQYF. DNA for the CDR3: TGTGCCAGCAGCTATCTTGCGGGGACCACAGATACGCAGTATTTT.

This clonotype was counted a few times. The chain carries TRBV11-3 and TRBJ2-1; TRBD1 matches 8 bases. The germline gives CDR1 SGHNT, CDR2 YENEEA. There are 15 residues in the CDR3. Trimming at V came to 8 bases and at J to 3 bases, leaving 9 bases not matched to a gene. The CDR3 DNA is TGTGCCAGCCAAATCCGGGACAGGTACTACAATGAGCAGTTCTTC. Residues: CASQIRDRYYNEQFF.

This clonotype was detected ten times or more. The rearrangement links TRBV6-1 to TRBJ1-1; the D gene is possibly TRBD1 (5 bases). Germline V gene data show CDR1 as MNHNS and CDR2 as SASEGT. Trimming pared 4 bases from V and 1 base from J, leaving 16 bases between. This CDR3 region has 16 residues. The CDR3 protein is CASSGGQGIGNTEAFF. The CDR3 DNA sequence: TGTGCCAGCAGTGGGGGTCAGGGAATCGGGAACACTGAAGCTTTCTTT.

The J gene is TRBJ1-1, the V gene TRBV12-3 or TRBV12-4, with 9 bases identical to TRBD1. V gave up 7 bases and J gave up 8 bases; unmatched junction bases: 14. This CDR3 is 15 amino acids long. CDR3 amino acids: CASNSRTGALEEAFF. CDR3 coding DNA: TGTGCCAGCAACTCAAGGACAGGGGCGTTAGAGGAAGCTTTCTTT.

The gene calls are TRBV20-1 and TRBJ2-3; the match to TRBD2 covers 11 bases. CDR3 length: 17 amino acids. CDR1 and CDR2 (germline): DFQATT, SNEGSKA (reference sequence). The ends lost 1 base at V and 0 bases at J; junction bases unmatched: 6. The CDR3 loop is CSARVTSGKTSTDTQYF. CDR3 coding DNA: TGCAGTGCTAGAGTGACTAGCGGGAAAACTAGCACAGATACGCAGTATTTT.

This clonotype has a handful of counts. The chain carries TRBV4-2 and TRBJ2-5, with D tentatively TRBD1 (5 bases). From germline, CDR1 is LGHNA and CDR2 YNFKEQ. Trimming took 0 bases from V and 5 from J, leaving 10 bases between them. The CDR3 spans 14 residues. DNA for the CDR3: TGTGCCAGCAGCCAAGACAGGGTTGACGAGACCCAGTACTTC. Its protein product is CASSQDRVDETQYF.

This clonotype appeared a few times. The rearrangement joins TRBV5-1 to TRBJ2-3, with D perhaps TRBD2 (5 bases). Trimming stripped 6 bases from V and 2 bases from J, with 13 bases between. The CDR3 loop spans 14 amino acids. Germline CDR1 and CDR2: SGHRS and YFSETQ. The CDR3 DNA sequence: TGCGCCAGCAAGTCCAGCGGTTACACAGATACGCAGTATTTT. Encoded protein: CASKSSGYTDTQYF.

CDR3 loop: CASSYSVSGAKETQYF. Written as DNA, the CDR3 is TGTGCCAGCAGTTACTCAGTGTCGGGGGCGAAAGAGACCCAGTACTTC. This chain links TRBV6-5 with TRBJ2-1; perhaps D is TRBD1 or TRBD2 (6 bases each). The tail of the sequence fits TRBJ2-5 better, so the J call may be wrong. CDR3 length equals 16 residues. Germline V gene lookup returns CDR1 MNHEY and CDR2 SVGAGI.

Notes on this clonotype: An end of the junction does not agree with germline; a read error may underlie this. The V and J genes are TRBV6-1 and TRBJ2-4; weak D call: TRBD1 (6 bases). CDR3 length: 14 residues. From germline, CDR1 is MNHNS and CDR2 SASEGT. The CDR3 loop reads CASWGRWAKDTQYF. The CDR3 bases are TGTGCCAGCTGGGGGCGGTGGGCCAAAGACACGCAGTATTTC.

This clonotype was picked up many times. The rearrangement links TRBV7-6 to TRBJ2-7; TRBD2 matches 7 bases. The CDR3 loop spans 17 amino acids. V shed 5 bases and J 1 base; nucleotides not matched to a gene: 14. Germline lookup yields CDR1 SGHVS and CDR2 FNYEAQ. CDR3 protein: CASSQDPSGEPSYEQYF. CDR3 DNA sequence: TGTGCCAGCAGCCAAGACCCTAGCGGCGAACCGTCCTACGAGCAGTACTTC.

As to this clonotype: One end of the junction is discordant with germline, which a read error may explain. The chain joins TRBV6-1 to TRBJ2-5; D possibly corresponds to TRBD1 (6 bases). CDR3 size: 16 residues. Germline V CDR1 and CDR2: MNHNS, SASEGT. CDR3 sequence: CASRGAGTRDGDTQYF. CDR3 sequence (DNA): TGTGCCAGCAGGGGGGCCGGGACCCGGGATGGGGATACGCAGTACTTT.

For this clonotype: An end of the junction does not agree with germline; a read error may underlie this. The genes are TRBV7-2 and TRBJ2-3; D is ambiguous. The CDR3 is 14 residues long. Germline V gene sequence: CDR1 SGHTA, CDR2 FQGNSA. The CDR3 DNA reads as TGTGCCAGCACCTCGTGCGGTCCCACAGATACGCAGTACTTT. Protein product: CASTSCGPTDTQYF.

The genes are TRBV6-1 and TRBJ2-3; TRBD2 is a possible D gene (6 bases). The J call could be wrong; TRBJ2-7 is a better fit for the DNA end. CDR1 and CDR2 (germline): MNHNS, SASEGT. The CDR3 has 13 amino acids. The CDR3: CARGERDKDTQYF. Written as DNA, the CDR3 is TGTGCCCGCGGGGAACGTGACAAAGATACGCAGTACTTC.